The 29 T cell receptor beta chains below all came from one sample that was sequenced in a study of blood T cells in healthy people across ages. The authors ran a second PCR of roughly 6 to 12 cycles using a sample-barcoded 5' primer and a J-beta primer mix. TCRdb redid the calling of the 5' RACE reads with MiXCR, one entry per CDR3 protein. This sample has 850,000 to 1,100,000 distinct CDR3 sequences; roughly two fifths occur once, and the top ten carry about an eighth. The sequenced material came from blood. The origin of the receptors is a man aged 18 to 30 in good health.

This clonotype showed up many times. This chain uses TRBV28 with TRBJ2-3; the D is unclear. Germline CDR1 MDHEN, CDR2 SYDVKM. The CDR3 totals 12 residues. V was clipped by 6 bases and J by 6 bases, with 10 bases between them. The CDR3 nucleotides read TGTGCCAGCAGCTTTCAGGTGGATACGCAGTATTTT. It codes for CASSFQVDTQYF.

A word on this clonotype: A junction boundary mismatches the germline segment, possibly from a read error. CDR3 nucleotides: TGTGCCAGCAGTTTAGCGGGGGGAACAGATGCGCAGTATTTT. Translation gives CASSLAGGTDAQYF. J is TRBJ2-3 and V is TRBV12-3 or TRBV12-4; possible D gene TRBD2, 6 bases. CDR3 length: 14 amino acids.

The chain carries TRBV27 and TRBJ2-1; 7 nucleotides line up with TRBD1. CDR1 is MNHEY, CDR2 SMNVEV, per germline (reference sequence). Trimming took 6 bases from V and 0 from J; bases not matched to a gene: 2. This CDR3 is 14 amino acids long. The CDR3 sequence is CASSGTDSYNEQFF. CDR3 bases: TGTGCCAGCAGCGGGACAGACTCCTACAATGAGCAGTTCTTC.

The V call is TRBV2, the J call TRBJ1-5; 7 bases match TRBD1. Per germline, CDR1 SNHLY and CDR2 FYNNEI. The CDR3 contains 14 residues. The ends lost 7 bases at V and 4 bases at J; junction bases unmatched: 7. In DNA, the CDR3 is TGTGCCAGCAAGGGTACAGGGGAGAATCAGCCCCAGCATTTT. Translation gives CASKGTGENQPQHF.

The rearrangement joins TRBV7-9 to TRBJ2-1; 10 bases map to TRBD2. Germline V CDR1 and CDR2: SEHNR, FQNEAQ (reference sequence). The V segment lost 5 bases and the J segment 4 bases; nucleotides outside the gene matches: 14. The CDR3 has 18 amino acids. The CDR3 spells CASSLTLLAGGNYNEQFF. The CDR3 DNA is TGTGCCAGCAGCCTCACCCTCTTAGCGGGGGGCAATTACAATGAGCAGTTCTTC.

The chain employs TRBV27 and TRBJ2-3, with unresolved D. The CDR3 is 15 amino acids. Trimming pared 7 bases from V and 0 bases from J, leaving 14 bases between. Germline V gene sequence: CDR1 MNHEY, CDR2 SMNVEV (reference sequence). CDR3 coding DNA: TGTGCCAGCATCATACGGGCGTCTAGCACAGATACGCAGTATTTT. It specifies CASIIRASSTDTQYF.

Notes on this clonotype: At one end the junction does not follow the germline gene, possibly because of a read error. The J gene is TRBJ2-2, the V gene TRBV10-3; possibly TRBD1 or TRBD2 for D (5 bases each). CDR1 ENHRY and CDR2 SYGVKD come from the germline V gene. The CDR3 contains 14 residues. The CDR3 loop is CAIRGTLNIGELFF. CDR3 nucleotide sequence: TGTGCCATCAGAGGGACCTTGAACATCGGGGAGCTGTTTTTT.

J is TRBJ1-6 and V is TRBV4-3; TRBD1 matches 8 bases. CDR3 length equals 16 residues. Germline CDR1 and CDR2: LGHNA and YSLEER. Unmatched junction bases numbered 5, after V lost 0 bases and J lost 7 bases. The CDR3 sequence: CASSQDRAGGNSPLHF. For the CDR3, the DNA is TGCGCCAGCAGCCAAGATCGGGCAGGGGGCAATTCACCCCTCCACTTT.

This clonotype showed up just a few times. The CDR3 loop reads CASSRDPGTEKNIQYF. Here the CDR3 DNA reads TGTGCCAGCAGCCGTGACCCCGGGACAGAAAAAAACATTCAGTACTTC. The genes are TRBV4-2 and TRBJ2-4, with 7 bases aligning to TRBD1. Germline assignment: CDR1 LGHNA and CDR2 YNFKEQ. The CDR3 runs to 16 residues. With V trimmed by 4 bases and J by 4 bases, 10 bases remained unmatched.

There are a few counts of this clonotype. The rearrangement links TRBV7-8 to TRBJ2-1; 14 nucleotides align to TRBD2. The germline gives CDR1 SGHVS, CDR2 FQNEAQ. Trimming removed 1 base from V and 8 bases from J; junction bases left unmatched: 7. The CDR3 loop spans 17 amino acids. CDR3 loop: CASSLEGLAGGRDEQFF. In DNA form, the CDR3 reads TGTGCCAGCAGCTTAGAAGGACTAGCGGGGGGTAGGGATGAGCAGTTCTTC.

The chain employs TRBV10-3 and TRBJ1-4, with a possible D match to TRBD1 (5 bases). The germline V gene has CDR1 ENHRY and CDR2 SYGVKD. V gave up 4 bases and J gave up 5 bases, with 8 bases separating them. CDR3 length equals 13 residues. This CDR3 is CAISAGFNEKLFF. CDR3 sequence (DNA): TGTGCCATCAGTGCAGGGTTCAATGAAAAACTGTTTTTT.

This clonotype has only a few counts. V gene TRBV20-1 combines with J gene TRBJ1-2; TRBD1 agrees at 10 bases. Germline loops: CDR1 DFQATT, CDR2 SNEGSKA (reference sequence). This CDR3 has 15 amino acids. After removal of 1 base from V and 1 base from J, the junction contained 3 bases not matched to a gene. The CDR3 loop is CSARGDRGHNYGYTF. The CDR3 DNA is TGCAGTGCTAGAGGTGACAGGGGGCATAACTATGGCTACACCTTC.

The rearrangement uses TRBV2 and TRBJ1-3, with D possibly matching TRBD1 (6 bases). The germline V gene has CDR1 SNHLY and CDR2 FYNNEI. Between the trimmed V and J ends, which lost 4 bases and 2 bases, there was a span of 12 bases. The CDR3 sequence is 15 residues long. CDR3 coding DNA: TGTGCCAGCAGTGGTTGGGGGGGCCCTGGAAACACCATATATTTT. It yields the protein CASSGWGGPGNTIYF.

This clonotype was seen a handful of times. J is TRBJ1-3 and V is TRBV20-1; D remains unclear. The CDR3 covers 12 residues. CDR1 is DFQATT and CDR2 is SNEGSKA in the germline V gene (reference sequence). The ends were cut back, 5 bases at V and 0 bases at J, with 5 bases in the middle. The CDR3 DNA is TGCAGTGCTCTCTACTCTGGAAACACCATATATTTT. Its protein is CSALYSGNTIYF.

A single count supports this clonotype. CDR3: CASNVMTGGVETQFF. The CDR3 nucleotides are TGCGCCAGCAACGTAATGACAGGGGGCGTAGAGACCCAGTTCTTC. This sequence joins TRBV5-1 and TRBJ2-1; 10 bases fit TRBD1. Germline V gives CDR1 SGHRS, CDR2 YFSETQ. This CDR3 has 15 residues. V lost 6 bases and J lost 13; bases outside the gene matches: 16.

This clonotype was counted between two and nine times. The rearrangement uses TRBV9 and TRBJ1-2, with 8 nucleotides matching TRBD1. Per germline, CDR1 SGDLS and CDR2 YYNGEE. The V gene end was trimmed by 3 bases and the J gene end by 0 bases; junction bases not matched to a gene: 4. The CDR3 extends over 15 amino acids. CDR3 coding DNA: TGTGCCAGCAGCGCCGGGACAGGCTCTAACTATGGCTACACCTTC. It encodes CASSAGTGSNYGYTF.

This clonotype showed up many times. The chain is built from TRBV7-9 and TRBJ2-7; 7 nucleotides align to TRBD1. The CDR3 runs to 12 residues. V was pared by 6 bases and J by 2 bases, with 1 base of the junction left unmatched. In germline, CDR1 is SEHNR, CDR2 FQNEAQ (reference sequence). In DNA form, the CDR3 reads TGTGCCAGCAGGGGACAGACCTACGAGCAGTACTTC. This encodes CASRGQTYEQYF.

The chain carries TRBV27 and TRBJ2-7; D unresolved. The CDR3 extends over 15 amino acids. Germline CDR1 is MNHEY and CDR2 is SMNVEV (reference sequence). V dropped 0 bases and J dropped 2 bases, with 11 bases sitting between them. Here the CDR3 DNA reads TGTGCCAGCAGTTTATCCCTCTCCGCTACCTACGAGCAGTACTTC. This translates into CASSLSLSATYEQYF.

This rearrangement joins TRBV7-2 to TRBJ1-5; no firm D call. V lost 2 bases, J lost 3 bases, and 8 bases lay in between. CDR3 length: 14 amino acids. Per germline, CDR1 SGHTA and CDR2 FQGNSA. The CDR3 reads CASSLRWDNQPQHF. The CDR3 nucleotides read TGTGCCAGCAGCTTACGCTGGGACAATCAGCCCCAGCATTTT.

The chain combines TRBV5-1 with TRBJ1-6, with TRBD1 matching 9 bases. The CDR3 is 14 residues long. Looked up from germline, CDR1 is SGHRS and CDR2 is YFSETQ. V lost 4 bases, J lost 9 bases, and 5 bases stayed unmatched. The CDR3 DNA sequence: TGCGCCAGCAGCCAGGGACAGGGTCGTTCACCCCTCCACTTT. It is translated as CASSQGQGRSPLHF.

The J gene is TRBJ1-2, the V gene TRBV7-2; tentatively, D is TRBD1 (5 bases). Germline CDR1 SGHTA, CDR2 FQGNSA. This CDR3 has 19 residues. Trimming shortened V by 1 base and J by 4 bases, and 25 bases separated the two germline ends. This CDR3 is CASSLVLGVEYSLSYGYTF. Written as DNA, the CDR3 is TGTGCCAGCAGCTTAGTGCTGGGGGTAGAATATTCATTATCCTATGGCTACACCTTC.

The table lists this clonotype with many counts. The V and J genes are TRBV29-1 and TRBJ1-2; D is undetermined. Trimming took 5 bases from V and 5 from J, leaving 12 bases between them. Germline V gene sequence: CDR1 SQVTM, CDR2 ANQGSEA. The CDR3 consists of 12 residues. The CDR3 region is CSVPGRSYGYTF. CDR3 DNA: TGCAGCGTTCCCGGACGGAGTTATGGCTACACCTTC.

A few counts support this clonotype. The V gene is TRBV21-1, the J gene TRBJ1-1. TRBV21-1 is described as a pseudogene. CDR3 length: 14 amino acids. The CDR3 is CASSKFACRTEAFF. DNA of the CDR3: TGTGCCAGCAGCAAATTCGCGTGTCGCACTGAAGCTTTCTTT.

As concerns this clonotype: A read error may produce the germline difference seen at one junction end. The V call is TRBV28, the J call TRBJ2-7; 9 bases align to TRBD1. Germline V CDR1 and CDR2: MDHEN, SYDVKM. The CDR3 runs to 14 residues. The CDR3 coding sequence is TGTACCAGCAGTTTGACAGGGGGTGGCTACGAGCAGTACTTC. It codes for CTSSLTGGGYEQYF.

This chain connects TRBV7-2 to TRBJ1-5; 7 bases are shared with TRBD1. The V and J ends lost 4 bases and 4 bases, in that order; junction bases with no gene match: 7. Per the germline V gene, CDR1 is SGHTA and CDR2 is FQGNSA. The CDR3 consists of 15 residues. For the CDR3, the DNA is TGTGCCAGCAGCTCCGAGACAGGGATAAATCAGCCCCAGCATTTT. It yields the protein CASSSETGINQPQHF.

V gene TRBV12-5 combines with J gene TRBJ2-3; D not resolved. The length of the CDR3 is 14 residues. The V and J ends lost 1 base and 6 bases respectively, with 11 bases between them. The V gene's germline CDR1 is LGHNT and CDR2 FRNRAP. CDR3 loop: CASGLGSDTDTQYF. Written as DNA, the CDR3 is TGTGCTAGTGGTTTGGGATCCGACACGGATACGCAGTATTTT. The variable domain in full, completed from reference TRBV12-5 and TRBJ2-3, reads DARVTQTPRHKVTEMGQEVTMRCQPILGHNTVFWYRQTMMQGLELLAYFRNRAPLDDSGMPKDRFSAEMPDATLATLKIQPSEPRDSAVYFCASGLGSDTDTQYFGPGTRLTVL.

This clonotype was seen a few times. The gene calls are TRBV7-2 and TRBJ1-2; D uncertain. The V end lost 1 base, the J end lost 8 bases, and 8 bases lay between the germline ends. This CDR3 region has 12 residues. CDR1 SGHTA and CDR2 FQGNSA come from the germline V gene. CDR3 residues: CASSLVVGGYTF. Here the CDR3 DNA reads TGTGCCAGCAGCTTAGTAGTTGGGGGCTACACCTTC.

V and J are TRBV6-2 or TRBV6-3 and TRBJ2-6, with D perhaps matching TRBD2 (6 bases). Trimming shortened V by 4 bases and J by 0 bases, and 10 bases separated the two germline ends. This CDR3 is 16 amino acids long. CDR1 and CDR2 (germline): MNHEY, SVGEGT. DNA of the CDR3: TGTGCCAGCAGTTGGGTGACTAGCTCTGGGGCCAACGTCCTGACTTTC. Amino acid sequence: CASSWVTSSGANVLTF.

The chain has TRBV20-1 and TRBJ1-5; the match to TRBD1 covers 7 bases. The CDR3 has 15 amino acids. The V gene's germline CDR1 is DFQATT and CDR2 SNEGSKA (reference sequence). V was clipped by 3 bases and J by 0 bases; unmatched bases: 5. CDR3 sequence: CSARGQHYSNQPQHF. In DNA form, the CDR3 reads TGCAGTGCTAGGGGACAGCATTATAGCAATCAGCCCCAGCATTTT.